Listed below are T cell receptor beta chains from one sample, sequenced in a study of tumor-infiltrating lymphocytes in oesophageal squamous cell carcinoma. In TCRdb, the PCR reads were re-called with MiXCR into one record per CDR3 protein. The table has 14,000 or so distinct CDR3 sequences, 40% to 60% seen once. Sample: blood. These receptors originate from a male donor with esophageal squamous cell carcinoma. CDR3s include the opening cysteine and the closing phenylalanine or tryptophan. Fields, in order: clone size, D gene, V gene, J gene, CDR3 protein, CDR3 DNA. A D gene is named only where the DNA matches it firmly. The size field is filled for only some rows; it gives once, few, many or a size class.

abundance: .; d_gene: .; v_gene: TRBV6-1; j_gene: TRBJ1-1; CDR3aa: CASSQGTEAFF; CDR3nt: TGTGCCAGCAGTCAAGGCACTGAAGCTTTCTTT
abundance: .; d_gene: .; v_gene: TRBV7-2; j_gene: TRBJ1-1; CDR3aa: CASSQSGTEAFF; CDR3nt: TGTGCCAGCAGCCAATCCGGGACAGAAGCTTTCTTT
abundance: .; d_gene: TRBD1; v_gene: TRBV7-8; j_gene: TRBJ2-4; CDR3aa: CASSPGQAATTDTQYF; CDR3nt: TGTGCCAGCAGCCCAGGACAGGCGGCAACGACAGATACGCAGTACTTC
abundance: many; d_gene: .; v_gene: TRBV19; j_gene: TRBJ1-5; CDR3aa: CASSENRDQPQHF; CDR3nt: TGTGCCAGTAGTGAGAATAGAGACCAGCCCCAGCATTTT
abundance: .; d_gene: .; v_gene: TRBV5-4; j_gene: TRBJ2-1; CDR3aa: CASSRGQTSSYNEQFF; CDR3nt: TGTGCCAGCAGCCGCGGACAGACGAGCTCCTACAATGAGCAGTTCTTC
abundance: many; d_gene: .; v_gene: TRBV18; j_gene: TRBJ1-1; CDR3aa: CASSPPSVRGRAEAFF; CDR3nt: TGTGCCAGCTCCCCTCCTTCGGTTAGGGGTCGCGCTGAAGCTTTCTTT
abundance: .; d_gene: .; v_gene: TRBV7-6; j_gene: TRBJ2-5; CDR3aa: CASSLSLTQGQETQYF; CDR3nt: TGTGCCAGCAGCCTATCCTTGACACAGGGCCAAGAGACCCAGTACTTC
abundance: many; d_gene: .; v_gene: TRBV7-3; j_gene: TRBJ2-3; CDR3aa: CASSLESGVGHATDTQYF; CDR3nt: TGTGCCAGCAGCTTAGAGTCGGGAGTGGGGCACGCCACAGATACGCAGTATTTT
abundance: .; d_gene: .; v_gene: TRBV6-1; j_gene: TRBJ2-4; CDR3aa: CASSAPGLHEQNF; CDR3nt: TGTGCCAGCAGTGCCCCGGGCTTGCACGAGCAGAACTTC
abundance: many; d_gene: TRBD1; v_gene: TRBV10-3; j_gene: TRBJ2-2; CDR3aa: CAIRGQGNTGELFF; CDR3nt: TGTGCCATCAGGGGACAGGGGAACACCGGGGAGCTGTTTTTT
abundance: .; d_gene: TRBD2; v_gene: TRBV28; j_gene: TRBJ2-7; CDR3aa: CASISGGAYEQYF; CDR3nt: TGTGCCAGCATTTCCGGGGGGGCATACGAGCAGTACTTC
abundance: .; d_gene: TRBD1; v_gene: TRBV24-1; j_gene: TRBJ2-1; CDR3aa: CATSDEQGASYNEQFF; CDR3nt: TGTGCCACCAGTGACGAACAGGGGGCCTCCTACAATGAGCAGTTCTTC
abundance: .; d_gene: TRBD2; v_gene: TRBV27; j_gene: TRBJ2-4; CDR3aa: CASSKLAGGHNEQYF; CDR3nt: TGTGCCAGCAGTAAGCTAGCGGGAGGGCACAATGAGCAGTACTTC
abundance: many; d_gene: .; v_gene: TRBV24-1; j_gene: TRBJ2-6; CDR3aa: CATSDLRGSGANVLTF; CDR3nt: TGTGCCACCAGTGATTTGAGGGGTTCTGGGGCCAACGTCCTGACTTTC
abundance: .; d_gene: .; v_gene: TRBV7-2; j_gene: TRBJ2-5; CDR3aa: CASSLAPAVDVQYF; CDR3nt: TGTGCCAGCAGCTTAGCGCCGGCGGTGGACGTGCAGTACTTC
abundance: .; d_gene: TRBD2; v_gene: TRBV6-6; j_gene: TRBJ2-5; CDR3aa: CASSYVGTSGFQETQYF; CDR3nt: TGTGCCAGCAGTTACGTAGGGACTAGCGGGTTCCAAGAGACCCAGTACTTC
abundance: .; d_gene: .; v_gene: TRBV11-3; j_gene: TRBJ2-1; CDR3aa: CASTINKRQVIQETQFF; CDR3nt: TGTGCCAGCACCATAAATAAACGACAGGTCATACAAGAGACCCAGTTCTTC
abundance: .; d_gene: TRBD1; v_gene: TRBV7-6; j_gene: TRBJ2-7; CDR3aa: CASSRNPGQGYDEQYF; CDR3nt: TGTGCCAGCAGCCGGAACCCGGGACAGGGATACGACGAGCAGTACTTC
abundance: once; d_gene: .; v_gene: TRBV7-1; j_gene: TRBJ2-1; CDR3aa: CASSSIRTLTGGRAYEQFF; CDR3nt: TGTGCCAGCAGCTCGATCCGTACCCTGACAGGTGGTAGGGCCTACGAGCAGTTCTTC
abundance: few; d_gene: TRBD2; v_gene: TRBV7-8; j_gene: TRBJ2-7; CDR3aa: CASSLAGGTSGRTYEQYF; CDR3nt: TGTGCCAGCAGCTTAGCGGGGGGCACTAGCGGGAGAACCTACGAGCAGTACTTC
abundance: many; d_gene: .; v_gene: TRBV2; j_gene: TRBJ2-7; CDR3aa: CASSSDRTYEQYF; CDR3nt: TGTGCCAGCAGCAGCGACAGGACCTACGAGCAGTACTTC
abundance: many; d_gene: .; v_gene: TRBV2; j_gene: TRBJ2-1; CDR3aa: CASSEEISEQFF; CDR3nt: TGTGCCAGCAGTGAGGAAATCAGTGAGCAGTTCTTC
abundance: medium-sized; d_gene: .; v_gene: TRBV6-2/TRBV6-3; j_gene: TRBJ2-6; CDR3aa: CASRTRGSGANVLTF; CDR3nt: TGTGCCAGCAGGACCAGGGGTTCTGGGGCCAACGTCCTGACTTTC
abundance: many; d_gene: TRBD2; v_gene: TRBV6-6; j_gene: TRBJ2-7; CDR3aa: CASSYSRLAGESYEQYF; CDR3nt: TGTGCCAGCAGTTACTCGAGACTAGCGGGAGAGTCCTACGAGCAGTACTTC
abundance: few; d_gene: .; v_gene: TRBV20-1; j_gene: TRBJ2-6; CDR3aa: CSAREQGPGANVLTF; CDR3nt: TGCAGTGCTAGGGAACAGGGCCCTGGGGCCAACGTCCTGACTTTC
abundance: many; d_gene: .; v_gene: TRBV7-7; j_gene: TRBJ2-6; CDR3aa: CASSLGQGKRPLWLHLRF; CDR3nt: .
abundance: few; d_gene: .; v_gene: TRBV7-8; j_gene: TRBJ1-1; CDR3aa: CASSLKGVSTEAFF; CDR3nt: TGTGCCAGCAGCTTAAAAGGGGTTTCCACTGAAGCTTTCTTT
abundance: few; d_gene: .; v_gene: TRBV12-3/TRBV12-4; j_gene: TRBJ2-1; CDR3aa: CASSQPQEGSSYNEQFF; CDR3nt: TGTGCCAGCAGTCAACCCCAGGAAGGGAGCTCCTACAATGAGCAGTTCTTC
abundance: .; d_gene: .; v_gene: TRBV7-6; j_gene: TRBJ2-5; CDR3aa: CASSTTTGPEETQYF; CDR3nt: TGTGCCAGCAGCACGACAACAGGGCCCGAGGAGACCCAGTACTTC
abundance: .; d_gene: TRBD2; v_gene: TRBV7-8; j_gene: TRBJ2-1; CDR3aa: CASSPPVVAGGETQFF; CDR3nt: TGTGCCAGCAGCCCCCCGGTGGTAGCGGGGGGAGAGACCCAGTTCTTC
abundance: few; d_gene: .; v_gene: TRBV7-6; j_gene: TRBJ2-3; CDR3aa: CASSLGPQGDTQYF; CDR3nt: TGTGCCAGCAGCTTAGGGCCGCAGGGGGATACGCAGTATTTT
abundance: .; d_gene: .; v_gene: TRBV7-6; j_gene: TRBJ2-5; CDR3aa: CASSNRGQQETQYF; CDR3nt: TGTGCCAGCAGCAACCGTGGACAGCAAGAGACCCAGTACTTC